This T cell receptor (beta chain) was documented in a study of shared clonotypes between healthy human individuals. Repertoires were generated with immunoSEQ multiplex PCR, while TCRdb's copy carries only in-frame clones and drops some. This table has some 630,000 clones, roughly 70% appearing once. This clone was observed a single time. Material: memory CD4+ T cells sorted from blood. Stated subset: CD45RA-negative fraction. This receptor was obtained from a woman aged 30 to 39 in good health.

In DNA form, the CDR3 reads TGTGCCAGCAGTTACTCCCGAGAGAGGCCAACCTACGAGCAGTACTTC. It yields the protein CASSYSRERPTYEQYF. The V and J genes are TRBV6-5 and TRBJ2-7; D uncertain. Trimming took off 0 bases at V and 2 bases at J, with 14 bases between the two ends. The CDR3 covers 16 residues. Per germline, CDR1 MNHEY and CDR2 SVGAGI.